This T cell receptor beta chain was captured in a study of blood T cell repertoires in COVID-19. Study-wide background: Sites in the United States, Italy and Spain provided acute and convalescent COVID-19 samples.

Per the study methods: Estimation of nucleated cell counts was performed using reference gene primer amplification. TCRdb's table, derived via immunoSEQ multiplex PCR, lists solely in-frame clones and lacks some. V, J and clone size reflect that table, while D and trimming were determined from the DNA. The table has about 28,000 clones, nearly 90% seen once; the top ten hold less than 9.5%. V lost 10 bases, J lost 5 bases, and 8 bases stayed unmatched. The germline gives CDR1 MNHEY, CDR2 SVGAGI. There are 14 residues in the CDR3. The V gene is TRBV6-5, the J gene TRBJ2-1, with 10 bases matching TRBD2. Material: peripheral blood. This receptor was taken from a human donor in a cohort sampled during active COVID-19. Written as DNA, the CDR3 is TGTGCCACCTTAGCGGGAGGCATAAACAATGAGCAGTTCTTC. The encoded protein is CATLAGGINNEQFF.